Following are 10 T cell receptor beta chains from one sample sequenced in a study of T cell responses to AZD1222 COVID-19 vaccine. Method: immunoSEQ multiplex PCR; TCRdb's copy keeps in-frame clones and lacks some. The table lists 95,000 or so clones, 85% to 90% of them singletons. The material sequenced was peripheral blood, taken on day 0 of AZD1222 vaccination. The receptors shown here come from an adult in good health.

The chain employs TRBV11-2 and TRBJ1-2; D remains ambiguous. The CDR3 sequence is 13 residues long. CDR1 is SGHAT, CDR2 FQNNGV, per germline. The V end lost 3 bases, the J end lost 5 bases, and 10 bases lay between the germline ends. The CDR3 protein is CASSFPQFYGYTF. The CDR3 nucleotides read TGTGCCAGCAGCTTCCCCCAGTTTTATGGCTACACCTTC.

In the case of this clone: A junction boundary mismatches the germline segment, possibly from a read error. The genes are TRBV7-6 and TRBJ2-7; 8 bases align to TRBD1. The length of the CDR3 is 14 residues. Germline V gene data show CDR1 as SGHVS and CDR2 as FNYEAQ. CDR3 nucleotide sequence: TGTGCCAGCAGCACCGGTTCTTTAGGGACAGGTGAAATCTTC. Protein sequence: CASSTGSLGTGEIF.

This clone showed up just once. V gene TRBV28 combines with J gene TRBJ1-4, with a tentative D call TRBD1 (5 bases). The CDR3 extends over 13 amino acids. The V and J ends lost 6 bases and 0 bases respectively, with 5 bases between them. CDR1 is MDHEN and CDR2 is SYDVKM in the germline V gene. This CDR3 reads CASSRATNEKLFF. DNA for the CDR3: TGTGCCAGCAGCAGGGCAACTAATGAAAAACTGTTTTTT.

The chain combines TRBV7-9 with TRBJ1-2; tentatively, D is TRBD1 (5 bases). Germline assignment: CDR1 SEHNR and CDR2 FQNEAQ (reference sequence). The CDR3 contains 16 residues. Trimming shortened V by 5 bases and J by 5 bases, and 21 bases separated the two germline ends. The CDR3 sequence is CASSPWTRRLAYGYTF. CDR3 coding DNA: TGTGCCAGCAGCCCCTGGACAAGGAGGTTAGCTTATGGCTACACCTTC.

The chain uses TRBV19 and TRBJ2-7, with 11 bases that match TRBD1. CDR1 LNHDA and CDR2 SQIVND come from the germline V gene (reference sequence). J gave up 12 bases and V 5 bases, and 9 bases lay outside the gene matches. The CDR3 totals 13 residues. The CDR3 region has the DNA TGTGCCAGTAGTCCATGGGACAGGGGGATTTTGTACTTC. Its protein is CASSPWDRGILYF.

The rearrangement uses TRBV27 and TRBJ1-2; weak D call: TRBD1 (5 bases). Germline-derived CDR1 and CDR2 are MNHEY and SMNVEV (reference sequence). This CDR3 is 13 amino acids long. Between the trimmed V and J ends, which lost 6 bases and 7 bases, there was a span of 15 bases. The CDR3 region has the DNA TGTGCCAGCAGGGCGCAGGGCTCGAGTGGCTACACCTTC. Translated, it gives CASRAQGSSGYTF.

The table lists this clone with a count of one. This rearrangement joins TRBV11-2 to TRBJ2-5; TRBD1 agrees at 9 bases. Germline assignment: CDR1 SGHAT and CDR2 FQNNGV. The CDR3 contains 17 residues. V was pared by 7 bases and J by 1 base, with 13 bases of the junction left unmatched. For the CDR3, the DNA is TGTGCCAGCACCCGGCAAGGGACAGGGAGGTTCCAAGAGACCCAGTACTTC. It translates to CASTRQGTGRFQETQYF.

CDR3 amino acids: CASSERGGYQPQHF. The CDR3 region has the DNA TGTGCCAGCAGTGAACGTGGCGGATATCAGCCCCAGCATTTT. The chain joins TRBV6-4 to TRBJ1-5; D not certain. V lost 3 bases to trimming and J lost 5 bases, with 11 bases between them. The CDR3 runs to 14 residues. Germline CDR1 and CDR2: MRHNA and SNTAGT.

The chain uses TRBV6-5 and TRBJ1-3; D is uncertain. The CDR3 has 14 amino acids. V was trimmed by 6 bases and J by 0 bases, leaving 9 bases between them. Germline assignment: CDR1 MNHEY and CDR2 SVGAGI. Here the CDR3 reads CASSMDRSGNTIYF. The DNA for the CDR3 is TGTGCCAGCAGCATGGACCGCTCTGGAAACACCATATATTTT.

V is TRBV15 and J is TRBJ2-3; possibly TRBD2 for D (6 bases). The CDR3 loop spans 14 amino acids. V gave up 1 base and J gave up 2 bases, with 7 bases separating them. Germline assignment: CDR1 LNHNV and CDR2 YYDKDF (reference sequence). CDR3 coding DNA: TGTGCCACCAGCAGAGGGGGGGTCACAGATACGCAGTATTTT. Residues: CATSRGGVTDTQYF.